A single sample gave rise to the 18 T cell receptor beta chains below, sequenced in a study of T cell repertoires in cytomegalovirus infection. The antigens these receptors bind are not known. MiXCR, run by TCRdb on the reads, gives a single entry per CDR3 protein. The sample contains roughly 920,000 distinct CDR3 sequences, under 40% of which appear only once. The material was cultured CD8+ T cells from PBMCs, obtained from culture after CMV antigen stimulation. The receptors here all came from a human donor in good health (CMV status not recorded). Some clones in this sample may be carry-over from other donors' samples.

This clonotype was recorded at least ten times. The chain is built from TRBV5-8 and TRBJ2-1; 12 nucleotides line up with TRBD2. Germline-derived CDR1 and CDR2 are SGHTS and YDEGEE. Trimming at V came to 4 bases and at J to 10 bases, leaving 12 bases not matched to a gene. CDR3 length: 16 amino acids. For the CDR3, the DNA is TGTGCCAGCAGCCGATCCCTAGCGGGGGGGCCGAGAGAGCAGTTCTTC. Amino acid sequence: CASSRSLAGGPREQFF.

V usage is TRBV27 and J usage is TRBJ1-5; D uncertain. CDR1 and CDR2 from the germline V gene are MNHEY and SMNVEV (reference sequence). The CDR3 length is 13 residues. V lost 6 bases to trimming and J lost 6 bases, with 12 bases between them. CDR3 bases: TGTGCCAGCAGCCCCCATTCACCTCAGCCCCAGCATTTT. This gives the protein CASSPHSPQPQHF.

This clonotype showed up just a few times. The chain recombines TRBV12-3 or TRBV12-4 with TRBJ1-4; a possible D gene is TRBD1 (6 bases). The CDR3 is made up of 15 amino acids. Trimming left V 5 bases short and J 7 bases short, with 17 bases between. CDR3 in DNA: TGTGCCAGCAGTACGACAGGCTTCGCTGGTGAAAAACTGTTTTTT. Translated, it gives CASSTTGFAGEKLFF.

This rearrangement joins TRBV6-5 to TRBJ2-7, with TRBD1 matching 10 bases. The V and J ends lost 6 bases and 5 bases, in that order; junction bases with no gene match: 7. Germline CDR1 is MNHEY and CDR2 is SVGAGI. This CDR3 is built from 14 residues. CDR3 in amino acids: CASSSGTGDHEQYF. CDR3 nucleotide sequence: TGTGCCAGCAGCTCAGGGACAGGGGATCACGAGCAGTACTTC.

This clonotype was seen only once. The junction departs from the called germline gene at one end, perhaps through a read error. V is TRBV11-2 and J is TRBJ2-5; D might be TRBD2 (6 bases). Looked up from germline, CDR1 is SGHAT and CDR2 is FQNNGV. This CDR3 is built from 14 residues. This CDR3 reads CASSPRGGQETRYF. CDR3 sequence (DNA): TGTGCCAGCAGCCCGCGGGGCGGACAAGAGACCCGGTACTTC.

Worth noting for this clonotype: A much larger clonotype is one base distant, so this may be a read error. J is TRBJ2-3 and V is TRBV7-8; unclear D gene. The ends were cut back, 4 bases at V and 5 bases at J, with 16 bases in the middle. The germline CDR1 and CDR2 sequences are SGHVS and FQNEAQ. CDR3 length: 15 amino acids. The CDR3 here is CASSSTVDGEDTQYF. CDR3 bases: TGTGCCAGCAGCTCCACGGTCGATGGGGAAGATACGCAGTATTTT. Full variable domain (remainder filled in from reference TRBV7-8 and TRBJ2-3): GAGVSQSPRYKVAKRGQDVALRCDPISGHVSLFWYQQALGQGPEFLTYFQNEAQLDKSGLPSDRFFAERPEGSVSTLKIQRTQQEDSAVYLCASSSTVDGEDTQYFGPGTRLTVL.

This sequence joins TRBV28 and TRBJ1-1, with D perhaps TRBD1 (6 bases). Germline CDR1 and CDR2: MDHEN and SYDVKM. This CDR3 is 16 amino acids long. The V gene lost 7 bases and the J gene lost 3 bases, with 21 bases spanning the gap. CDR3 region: CASTPQRGRGDTEAFF. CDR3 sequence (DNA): TGTGCCAGCACCCCTCAGAGGGGTAGGGGGGACACTGAAGCTTTCTTT.

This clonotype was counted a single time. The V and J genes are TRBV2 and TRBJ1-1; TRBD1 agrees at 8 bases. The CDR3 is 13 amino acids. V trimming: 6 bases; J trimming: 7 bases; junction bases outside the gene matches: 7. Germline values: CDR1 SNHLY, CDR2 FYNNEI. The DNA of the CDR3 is TGTGCCAGCAGGGGGACAGGTCGGATTGAAGCTTTCTTT. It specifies CASRGTGRIEAFF.

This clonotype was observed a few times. CDR3 nucleotide sequence: TGTGCCAGCAGTGAAATCCGACAGGGCCTGTTTGGGGAGCTGTTTTTT. Translating gives CASSEIRQGLFGELFF. V is TRBV6-2 or TRBV6-3 and J is TRBJ2-2; 7 bases line up with TRBD1. The V gene's germline CDR1 is MNHEY and CDR2 SVGEGT. There are 16 residues in the CDR3. V trimming: 5 bases; J trimming: 8 bases; junction bases outside the gene matches: 14.

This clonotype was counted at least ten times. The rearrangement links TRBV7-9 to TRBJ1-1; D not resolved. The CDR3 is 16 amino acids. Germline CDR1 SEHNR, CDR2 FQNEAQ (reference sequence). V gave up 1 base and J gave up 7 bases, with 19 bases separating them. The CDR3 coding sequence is TGTGCCAGCAGCTTAGTATTGATGCAGGTACATGGTGAAGCTTTCTTT. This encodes CASSLVLMQVHGEAFF.

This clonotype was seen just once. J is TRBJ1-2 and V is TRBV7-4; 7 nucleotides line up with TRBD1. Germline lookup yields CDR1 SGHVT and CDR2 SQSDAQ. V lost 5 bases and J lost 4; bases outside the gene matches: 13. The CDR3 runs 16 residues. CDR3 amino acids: CASSPSTGLDVYGYTF. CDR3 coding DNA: TGTGCCAGCAGCCCTTCGACAGGGTTAGACGTCTATGGCTACACCTTC.

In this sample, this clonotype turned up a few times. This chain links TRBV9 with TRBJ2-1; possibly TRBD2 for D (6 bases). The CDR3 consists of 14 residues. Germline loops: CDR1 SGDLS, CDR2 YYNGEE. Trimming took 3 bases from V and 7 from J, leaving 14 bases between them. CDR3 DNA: TGTGCCAGCAGCGGCGGGACTCCGGGGAATGAGCAGTTCTTC. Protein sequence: CASSGGTPGNEQFF.

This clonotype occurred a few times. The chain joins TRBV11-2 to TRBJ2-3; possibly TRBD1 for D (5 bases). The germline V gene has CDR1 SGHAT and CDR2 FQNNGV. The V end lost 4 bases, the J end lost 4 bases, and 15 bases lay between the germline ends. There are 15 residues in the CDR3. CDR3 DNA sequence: TGTGCCAGCAGCTCAACCGGACAAGGAGCAGATACGCAGTATTTT. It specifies CASSSTGQGADTQYF.

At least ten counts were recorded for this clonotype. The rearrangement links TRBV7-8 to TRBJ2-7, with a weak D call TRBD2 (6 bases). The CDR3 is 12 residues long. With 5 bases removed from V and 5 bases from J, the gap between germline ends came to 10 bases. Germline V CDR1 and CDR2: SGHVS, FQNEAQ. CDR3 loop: CASSQGGDEQYV. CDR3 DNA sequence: TGTGCCAGCAGCCAGGGAGGAGACGAGCAGTACGTC.

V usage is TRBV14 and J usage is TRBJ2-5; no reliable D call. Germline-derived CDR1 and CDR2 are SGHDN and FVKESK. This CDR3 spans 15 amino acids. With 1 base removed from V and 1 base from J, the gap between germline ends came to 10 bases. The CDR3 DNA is TGTGCCAGCAGCCAAGGTCCCAGCCTCCAAGAGACCCAGTACTTC. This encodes CASSQGPSLQETQYF. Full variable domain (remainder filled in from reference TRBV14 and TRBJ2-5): EAGVTQFPSHSVIEKGQTVTLRCDPISGHDNLYWYRRVMGKEIKFLLHFVKESKQDESGMPNNRFLAERTGGTYSTLKVQPAELEDSGVYFCASSQGPSLQETQYFGPGTRLLVL.

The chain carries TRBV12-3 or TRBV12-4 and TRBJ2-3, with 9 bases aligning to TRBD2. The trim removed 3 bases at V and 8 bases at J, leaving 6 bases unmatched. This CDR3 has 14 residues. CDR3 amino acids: CASSFGGGAPTQYF. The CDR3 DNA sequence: TGTGCCAGCAGTTTCGGCGGGGGGGCCCCTACGCAGTATTTT.

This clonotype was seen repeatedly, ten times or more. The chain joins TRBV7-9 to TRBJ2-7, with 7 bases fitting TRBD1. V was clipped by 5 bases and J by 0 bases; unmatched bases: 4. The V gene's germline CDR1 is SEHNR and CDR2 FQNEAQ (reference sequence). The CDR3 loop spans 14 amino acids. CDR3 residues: CASSPWDSSYEQYF. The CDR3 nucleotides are TGTGCCAGCAGCCCTTGGGACAGCTCCTACGAGCAGTACTTC.

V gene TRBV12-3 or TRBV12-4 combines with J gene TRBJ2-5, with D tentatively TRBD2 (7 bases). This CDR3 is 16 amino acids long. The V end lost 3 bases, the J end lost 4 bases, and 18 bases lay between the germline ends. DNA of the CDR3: TGTGCCAGCAGTTTCAGTAAGGCGGGGGCCCGAGAGACCCAGTACTTC. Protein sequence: CASSFSKAGARETQYF.